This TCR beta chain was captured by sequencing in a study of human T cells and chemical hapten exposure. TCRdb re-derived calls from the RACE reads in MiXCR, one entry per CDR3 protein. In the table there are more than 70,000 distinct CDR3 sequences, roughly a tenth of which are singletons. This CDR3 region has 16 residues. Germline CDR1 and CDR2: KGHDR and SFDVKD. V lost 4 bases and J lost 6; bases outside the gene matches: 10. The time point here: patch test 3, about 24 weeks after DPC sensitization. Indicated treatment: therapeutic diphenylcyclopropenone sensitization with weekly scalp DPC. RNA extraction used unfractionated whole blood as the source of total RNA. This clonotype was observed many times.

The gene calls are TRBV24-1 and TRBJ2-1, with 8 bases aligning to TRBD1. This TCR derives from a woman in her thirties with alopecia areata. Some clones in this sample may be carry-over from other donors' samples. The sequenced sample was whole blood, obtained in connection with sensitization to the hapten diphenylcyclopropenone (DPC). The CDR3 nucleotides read TGTGCCACCAGTGACCCAGGGCAGGGGGCCAGCAATGAGCAGTTCTTC. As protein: CATSDPGQGASNEQFF.